This is a list of T cell receptor beta chains from one sample in a study of T-cell reconstitution after alpha-beta-depleted transplantation in children. TCRdb re-derived calls from the PCR reads in MiXCR, one entry per CDR3 protein. The sample includes about 240,000 distinct CDR3 sequences, approximately 12% of them seen just once. The material sequenced was PBMCs from the stem cell graft donor, taken from the stem cell graft. These TCRs come from a human donor who donated a stem cell graft to a child with acute lymphoblastic leukemia. Each CDR3 is given with its conserved first and last residue. The D gene is left open where the match is weak. Size tells how often a clone was seen (once, few, many) or the class of an expanded clone, and some rows leave it out.

cdr3_aa,cdr3_nt,clone_size,v_call,j_call,cdr3_length,d_call
CASSLGQPLNTEAFF,TGCGCCAGCAGCTTGGGACAGCCATTGAACACTGAAGCTTTCTTT,few,TRBV5-1,TRBJ1-1,15,-
CASSLSTAGDSPLHF,TGCGCCAGCAGCTTGAGTACGGCAGGTGATTCACCCCTCCACTTT,-,TRBV5-1,TRBJ1-6,15,-
CASRPGGLRGDYGYTF,TGTGCCAGCAGACCTGGGGGACTCCGGGGTGACTATGGCTACACCTTC,many,TRBV12-3/TRBV12-4,TRBJ1-2,16,-
CASSSRTGIYGYTF,TGTGCCAGCAGCTCACGGACAGGAATCTATGGCTACACCTTC,few,TRBV5-5,TRBJ1-2,14,TRBD1
CASSRLARRGYNEQFF,TGTGCCAGCAGCCGACTAGCGAGAAGGGGGTACAATGAGCAGTTCTTT,-,TRBV6-1,TRBJ2-1,16,TRBD2
CASSYIEALHF,TGTGCCAGCAGTTACATAGAGGCCCTCCACTTT,many,TRBV6-6,TRBJ1-6,11,-
CASSNYNEQFF,TGTGCCAGCAGTAACTACAATGAGCAGTTCTTC,many,TRBV6-2/TRBV6-3,TRBJ2-1,11,-
CSASGGSFYEQYF,TGCAGTGCTAGCGGCGGATCTTTCTACGAGCAGTACTTC,many,TRBV20-1,TRBJ2-7,13,-
CASSQPYNSPLHF,TGTGCCAGCAGTCAGCCTTATAATTCACCCCTCCACTTT,many,TRBV2,TRBJ1-6,13,-
CASSPGLRCYGYTF,TGTGCCAGCAGCCCCGGGCTCCGGTGCTATGGCTACACCTTC,-,TRBV4-2,TRBJ1-2,14,-
CASSGGPSTGELFF,TGCGCCAGCAGCGGGGGTCCGAGCACCGGGGAGCTGTTTTTT,many,TRBV5-1,TRBJ2-2,14,-
CASSPLAGGLGDTQYF,TGCGCCAGCAGCCCCCTAGCGGGGGGGCTGGGGGATACGCAGTATTTT,many,TRBV5-1,TRBJ2-3,16,TRBD2
CASRADSLSNQPQHF,TGTGCCAGCAGAGCGGACAGTTTGAGCAATCAGCCCCAGCATTTT,many,TRBV2,TRBJ1-5,15,-
CASSLGAGAGYTF,TGCGCCAGCAGCTTAGGGGCCGGGGCTGGCTACACCTTC,many,TRBV5-1,TRBJ1-2,13,-
CASSPPGRWGGFGNTIYF,TGTGCCAGCAGTCCACCGGGTCGTTGGGGGGGTTTCGGAAACACCATATATTTT,many,TRBV12-3/TRBV12-4,TRBJ1-3,18,-
CSATTGSNQPQHF,TGCAGTGCTACGACAGGTAGCAATCAGCCCCAGCATTTT,many,TRBV20-1,TRBJ1-5,13,-
CSASPREETQYF,TGCAGTGCTAGTCCCAGGGAAGAGACCCAGTACTTC,many,TRBV20-1,TRBJ2-5,12,-
CASSPGEGTEAFF,TGTGCCAGCTCTCCGGGGGAAGGGACTGAAGCTTTCTTT,few,TRBV18,TRBJ1-1,13,-
CASSQVGQRRGLYNEQFF,TGTGCCAGCAGCCAAGTTGGGCAACGGCGGGGGCTCTACAATGAGCAGTTCTTC,many,TRBV3-1,TRBJ2-1,18,-
CASSSGTGKNNEQFF,TGTGCCAGCAGCTCCGGGACAGGGAAAAACAATGAGCAGTTCTTC,many,TRBV7-2,TRBJ2-1,15,TRBD1
CASSLEVGEQYF,TGTGCCAGCAGCTTAGAGGTGGGAGAGCAGTACTTC,many,TRBV7-8,TRBJ2-7,12,-
CASSWGGTFAPSTDTQYF,TGTGCCAGCAGCTGGGGGGGGACATTCGCCCCTAGCACAGATACGCAGTATTTT,many,TRBV11-2,TRBJ2-3,18,-
CASSQAPGTGADTQYF,TGCGCCAGCAGCCAAGCTCCCGGGACAGGGGCAGATACGCAGTATTTT,many,TRBV4-3,TRBJ2-3,16,TRBD1
CASQSGSFVSYNEQFF,TGTGCCAGCCAAAGCGGGAGTTTTGTCTCCTACAATGAGCAGTTCTTC,many,TRBV27,TRBJ2-1,16,TRBD2
CASSTTGGYQETQYF,TGTGCCAGCAGTACAACAGGGGGTTACCAAGAGACCCAGTACTTC,few,TRBV7-9,TRBJ2-5,15,TRBD1
CSARSQRKETQYF,TGCAGTGCTAGATCCCAGCGGAAAGAGACCCAGTACTTC,many,TRBV20-1,TRBJ2-5,13,-
CSATGTGNSYGYTF,TGCAGTGCTACCGGGACAGGGAATTCCTATGGCTACACCTTC,many,TRBV20-1,TRBJ1-2,14,TRBD1
CASSSELQGNGPGELFF,TGTGCCAGCAGCTCCGAGCTACAGGGGAATGGTCCCGGGGAGCTGTTTTTT,many,TRBV7-6,TRBJ2-2,17,TRBD1
CASSPWVISGELFF,TGTGCCAGCAGCCCTTGGGTGATCTCCGGGGAGCTGTTTTTT,-,TRBV4-2,TRBJ2-2,14,-
CASSQEWTSPYNEQFF,TGCGCCAGCAGCCAAGAGTGGACTAGCCCCTACAATGAGCAGTTCTTC,many,TRBV4-3,TRBJ2-1,16,TRBD2
CASSRTHKSSYEQYF,TGTGCCAGCAGCCGGACACACAAGAGCTCCTACGAGCAGTACTTC,many,TRBV28,TRBJ2-7,15,-
CASRTGGGPYGEQYF,TGTGCCAGCAGAACAGGGGGCGGGCCGTATGGCGAGCAGTACTTC,-,TRBV28,TRBJ2-7,15,TRBD1
CSAGDARTTYNEQFF,TGCAGTGCTGGCGACGCCAGGACTACCTACAATGAGCAGTTCTTC,many,TRBV20-1,TRBJ2-1,15,-
CASRGGSGSYNEQFF,TGTGCCAGCAGGGGTGGATCGGGGTCCTACAATGAGCAGTTCTTC,many,TRBV12-3/TRBV12-4,TRBJ2-1,15,-
CASSFPSEREAGELFF,TGTGCCAGCAGCTTCCCCTCGGAGCGGGAGGCCGGGGAGCTGTTTTTT,many,TRBV7-9,TRBJ2-2,16,TRBD2
CASRPLAGGYNEQFF,TGTGCCAGCAGGCCCCTAGCGGGTGGTTACAATGAGCAGTTCTTC,many,TRBV6-2/TRBV6-3,TRBJ2-1,15,TRBD2
CASSLDHGGNTHNEQFF,TGTGCCAGCAGCTTAGATCACGGCGGGAATACCCACAATGAGCAGTTCTTC,many,TRBV11-3,TRBJ2-1,17,-
CASSFPGKENIQYF,TGTGCCAGCAGTTTCCCCGGGAAGGAAAACATTCAGTACTTC,many,TRBV27,TRBJ2-4,14,-
CASTRASRVNSPLHF,TGTGCCAGCACCAGAGCCAGCCGAGTTAATTCACCCCTCCACTTT,few,TRBV6-1,TRBJ1-6,15,-
CAWSVRAGGEQYF,TGTGCCTGGAGTGTACGAGCGGGGGGTGAGCAGTACTTC,-,TRBV30,TRBJ2-7,13,TRBD2
CASSLALAVVVEQFF,TGCGCCAGCAGCTTGGCCCTAGCGGTGGTGGTAGAGCAGTTCTTC,-,TRBV5-1,TRBJ2-1,15,TRBD2
CSVWTGASYEQYF,TGCAGCGTATGGACAGGGGCGTCCTACGAGCAGTACTTC,-,TRBV29-1,TRBJ2-7,13,TRBD1
CASSLAVSPDTQYF,TGTGCCAGCAGCTTAGCCGTCTCCCCAGATACGCAGTATTTT,-,TRBV7-2,TRBJ2-3,14,-
CASSLLSGIPPSPLHF,TGTGCCAGCAGCTTATTATCAGGGATTCCCCCTTCACCCCTCCACTTT,many,TRBV7-8,TRBJ1-6,16,-
CASSLAGERDTQYF,TGTGCCAGCAGTTTAGCGGGAGAGCGAGATACGCAGTATTTT,-,TRBV6-5,TRBJ2-3,14,TRBD2
CASGLLAGVTDTQYF,TGTGCCAGCGGTCTACTAGCGGGAGTCACAGATACGCAGTATTTT,-,TRBV2,TRBJ2-3,15,TRBD2
CASTHARAYEQYF,TGTGCCAGCACCCATGCTAGGGCCTACGAGCAGTACTTC,many,TRBV6-6,TRBJ2-7,13,-
CSAATGTDYEQYF,TGCAGCGCCGCCACCGGGACAGATTACGAGCAGTACTTC,many,TRBV29-1,TRBJ2-7,13,TRBD1
CATSAGWEQYF,TGTGCCACCAGCGCCGGGTGGGAGCAGTACTTC,many,TRBV15,TRBJ2-7,11,-
CSASRDLAAYNEQFF,TGCAGTGCCTCACGGGACCTAGCGGCTTACAATGAGCAGTTCTTC,many,TRBV20-1,TRBJ2-1,15,TRBD2
CASSEAQDFTGELFF,TGTGCCAGCAGTGAAGCGCAGGATTTCACCGGGGAGCTGTTTTTT,many,TRBV2,TRBJ2-2,15,-
CASSYSRGRRNTIYF,TGTGCCAGCAGTTACTCGAGGGGCCGGAGAAACACCATATATTTT,many,TRBV28,TRBJ1-3,15,-
CSARGPGQQETQYF,TGCAGCGCCCGGGGGCCGGGACAGCAAGAGACCCAGTACTTC,many,TRBV29-1,TRBJ2-5,14,-
CASSLPGDRENEQFF,TGTGCCAGCAGTTTACCCGGGGACAGGGAAAATGAGCAGTTCTTC,many,TRBV27,TRBJ2-1,15,TRBD1
CASNPPGRQIKNEQYF,TGTGCCAGCAACCCCCCCGGAAGACAAATTAAGAACGAGCAGTACTTC,few,TRBV21-1,TRBJ2-7,16,-
CASSYHLGQIWRDDHSGANVLTF,TGTGCCAGCAGTTACCATCTCGGACAGATTTGGCGAGACGACCACTCTGGGGCCAACGTCCTGACTTTC,many,TRBV6-5,TRBJ2-6,23,-
CASSFQRLAGDTGELFF,TGTGCCAGCAGCTTTCAACGACTAGCGGGGGACACCGGGGAGCTGTTTTTT,few,TRBV11-2,TRBJ2-2,17,TRBD2
CASSPEGTNSYNEQFF,TGCGCCAGCAGCCCGGAAGGGACTAACTCCTACAATGAGCAGTTCTTC,many,TRBV5-1,TRBJ2-1,16,TRBD2
CASSFPKQGIQETQYF,TGTGCCAGCAGTTTCCCTAAACAGGGAATCCAAGAGACCCAGTACTTC,many,TRBV28,TRBJ2-5,16,-
CASSPRAGTGDQPQHF,TGTGCCAGCAGTCCCCGGGCGGGGACAGGGGACCAGCCCCAGCATTTT,many,TRBV12-3/TRBV12-4,TRBJ1-5,16,TRBD1